These 13 T cell receptor beta chains originate from one sample sequenced in a study of blood T cell repertoires in COVID-19. Some clones are missing from TCRdb's copy, which holds only in-frame ones; the method was immunoSEQ multiplex PCR. Among roughly 75,000 clones listed, 75% to 90% were seen once. The specimen sequenced was peripheral blood. All receptors derive from a man in his sixties with acute or convalescent COVID-19.

This chain joins TRBV7-8 and TRBJ1-3; D is undetermined. Germline CDR1 SGHVS, CDR2 FQNEAQ. CDR3 length: 16 residues. With 3 bases removed from V and 2 bases from J, the gap between germline ends came to 14 bases. The CDR3 region is CASSFAGAGPGNTIYF. The CDR3, as DNA: TGTGCCAGCAGCTTTGCCGGTGCGGGCCCTGGAAACACCATATATTTT. Together with reference TRBV7-8 and TRBJ1-3, the CDR3 gives the full variable domain: GAGVSQSPRYKVAKRGQDVALRCDPISGHVSLFWYQQALGQGPEFLTYFQNEAQLDKSGLPSDRFFAERPEGSVSTLKIQRTQQEDSAVYLCASSFAGAGPGNTIYFGEGSWLTVV.

J is TRBJ2-5 and V is TRBV24-1; 7 bases match TRBD1. The germline V gene has CDR1 KGHDR and CDR2 SFDVKD. The CDR3 has 15 residues. Trimming at V came to 4 bases and at J to 5 bases, leaving 9 bases not matched to a gene. The CDR3 is CATSDSGIGGETQYF. The CDR3 DNA reads as TGTGCCACCAGTGACTCCGGGATAGGGGGCGAGACCCAGTACTTC.

In DNA form, the CDR3 reads TGCGCCAGCAGCTTGGAAGGGGGCTGGAGCAATCAGCCCCAGCATTTT. It translates to CASSLEGGWSNQPQHF. The V and J genes are TRBV5-1 and TRBJ1-5, with TRBD1 matching 7 bases. From germline, CDR1 is SGHRS and CDR2 YFSETQ. The CDR3 is 16 residues long. The V and J ends lost 0 bases and 1 base, in that order; junction bases with no gene match: 4.

J is TRBJ1-4 and V is TRBV6-5; unclear D gene. The CDR3 consists of 11 residues. CDR1 and CDR2 (germline): MNHEY, SVGAGI. Between the trimmed V and J ends, which lost 5 bases and 4 bases, there was a span of 2 bases. The CDR3 protein is CASSLNEKLFF. DNA of the CDR3: TGTGCCAGCAGTCTTAATGAAAAACTGTTTTTT.

The chain employs TRBV18 and TRBJ2-7; 11 bases line up with TRBD2. The CDR3 sequence is 17 residues long. Germline V lookup: CDR1 KGHSH, CDR2 LQKENI. The trim removed 3 bases at V and 3 bases at J, leaving 10 bases unmatched. The CDR3 reads CASSPVAGGPLIYEQYF. CDR3 in DNA: TGTGCCAGCTCACCCGTAGCGGGGGGGCCTCTGATCTACGAGCAGTACTTC.

The CDR3 here is CASSSGTSGEKETQYF. CDR3 DNA: TGCGCCAGCAGCAGCGGTACTAGCGGGGAGAAGGAGACCCAGTACTTC. The chain is built from TRBV5-1 and TRBJ2-5; 10 bases line up with TRBD2. This CDR3 spans 16 amino acids. With V trimmed by 4 bases and J by 5 bases, 11 bases remained unmatched. CDR1 and CDR2 (germline): SGHRS, YFSETQ.

This clone was recorded once. The chain joins TRBV28 to TRBJ1-3; D is uncertain. V was trimmed by 6 bases and J by 0 bases, leaving 9 bases between them. CDR1 and CDR2 from the germline V gene are MDHEN and SYDVKM. The CDR3 has 14 residues. CDR3 bases: TGTGCCAGCAGACAACAGAACTCTGGAAACACCATATATTTT. It translates to CASRQQNSGNTIYF.

The rearrangement joins TRBV11-2 to TRBJ1-2; TRBD1 agrees at 7 bases. J lost 2 bases, V lost 1 base, and 7 bases had no gene match. CDR3 length equals 16 residues. Per germline, CDR1 SGHAT and CDR2 FQNNGV. CDR3 sequence (DNA): TGTGCCAGCAGCTTAGTTGGTTCAGGGGGGAACTATGGCTACACCTTC. The encoded protein is CASSLVGSGGNYGYTF.

The chain links TRBV11-3 to TRBJ2-3; TRBD2 agrees at 7 bases. The CDR3 has 14 residues. Germline loops: CDR1 SGHNT, CDR2 YENEEA. J lost 5 bases, V lost 8 bases, and 10 bases had no gene match. The CDR3 nucleotides read TGTGCCAGCGCCCCGGGGAGGGCCGGAGATACGCAGTATTTT. This codes for CASAPGRAGDTQYF. The whole variable domain, filled in from reference TRBV11-3 and TRBJ2-3, reads EAGVVQSPRYKIIEKKQPVAFWCNPISGHNTLYWYLQNLGQGPELLIRYENEEAVDDSQLPKDRFSAERLKGVDSTLKIQPAELGDSAVYLCASAPGRAGDTQYFGPGTRLTVL.

This clone was counted only a few times. The chain carries TRBV7-9 and TRBJ1-5, with TRBD1 matching over 8 bases. Trimming at V came to 6 bases and at J to 1 base, leaving 5 bases not matched to a gene. The V gene's germline CDR1 is SEHNR and CDR2 FQNEAQ (reference sequence). CDR3 length: 15 residues. The CDR3 sequence: CASSTGGASNQPQHF. In DNA form, the CDR3 reads TGTGCCAGCAGTACAGGGGGGGCGAGCAATCAGCCCCAGCATTTT.

This chain links TRBV7-3 with TRBJ2-1, with TRBD1 matching 9 bases. CDR1 is SGHTA and CDR2 is FQGTGA in the germline V gene. The CDR3 runs 16 residues. The ends lost 4 bases at V and 9 bases at J; junction bases unmatched: 13. The CDR3: CASSSSPGQGVGEQFF. DNA of the CDR3: TGTGCCAGCAGCTCCTCCCCGGGACAGGGTGTAGGTGAGCAGTTCTTC. The variable domain in full, completed from reference TRBV7-3 and TRBJ2-1, reads GAGVSQTPSNKVTEKGKYVELRCDPISGHTALYWYRQSLGQGPEFLIYFQGTGAADDSGLPNDRFFAVRPEGSVSTLKIQRTERGDSAVYLCASSSSPGQGVGEQFFGPGTRLTVL.

The V and J genes are TRBV5-6 and TRBJ2-4, with D maybe TRBD2 (6 bases). The CDR3 contains 17 residues. With 3 bases removed from V and 0 bases from J, the gap between germline ends came to 16 bases. The germline V gene has CDR1 SGHDT and CDR2 YYEEEE. The CDR3, as DNA: TGTGCCAGCAGCTCAGCGCCGCGGGGCCTAGCCAAAAACATTCAGTACTTC. Residues: CASSSAPRGLAKNIQYF.

The V call is TRBV3-1 (or the pseudogene TRBV3-2), the J call TRBJ2-5; 12 bases are shared with TRBD2. Losses at the gene ends were 0 bases for V and 3 bases for J; bases not matched to a gene: 2. In germline, CDR1 is LGHDT, CDR2 YNNKEL (reference sequence). The CDR3 sequence is 16 residues long. CDR3 protein: CASSQDRTSGKETQYF. The CDR3 region has the DNA TGTGCCAGCAGCCAAGATAGGACTAGCGGGAAAGAGACCCAGTACTTC.